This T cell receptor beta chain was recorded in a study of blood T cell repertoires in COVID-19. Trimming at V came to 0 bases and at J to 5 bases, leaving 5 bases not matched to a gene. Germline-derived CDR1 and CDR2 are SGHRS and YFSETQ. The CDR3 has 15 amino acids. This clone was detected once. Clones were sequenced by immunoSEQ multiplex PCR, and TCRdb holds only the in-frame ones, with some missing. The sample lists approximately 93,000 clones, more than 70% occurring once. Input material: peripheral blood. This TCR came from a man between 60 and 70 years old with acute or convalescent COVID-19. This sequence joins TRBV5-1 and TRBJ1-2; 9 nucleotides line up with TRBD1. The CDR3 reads CASSLGDRDMYGYTF. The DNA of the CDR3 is TGCGCCAGCAGCTTGGGGGACAGGGACATGTATGGCTACACCTTC.